This is a list of T cell receptor beta chains from one sample in a study of cytomegalovirus exposure and HLA in healthy donors. Assay used: immunoSEQ multiplex PCR; TCRdb lists only in-frame clones, some missing. This table has 200,000 to 250,000 clones, 80% to 90% appearing once. The sequenced material came from PBMCs. These receptors came from a woman aged 18-29 years in good health and CMV-seronegative. The conserved cysteine and the conserved F or W are not part of the CDR3 here.

J gene	V gene	CDR3 length	CDR3 protein
TRBJ1-1	TRBV6-1	13	ASSSYGQLRTEAF
TRBJ2-7	TRBV5-6	13	ASTLKPRARTEQY
TRBJ2-7	TRBV9	14	ASSVAPGERPHEQY
TRBJ2-1	TRBV27	12	ASSKHPSYNEQF
TRBJ2-5	TRBV5-1	10	ASSLIGETQY
TRBJ2-7	TRBV7-2	15	ASRPLAGGKLSYEQY
TRBJ1-3	TRBV10-2	12	ASCQGISGNTIY
TRBJ1-6	TRBV6-4	15	ASRTTGSSLYNSPLH
TRBJ2-1	TRBV5-1	11	ASSRGAGNEQF
TRBJ2-3	TRBV2	15	ASSEGPPELLPDTQY
TRBJ2-3	TRBV4-3	12	ASSQGGSLDTQY
TRBJ2-2	TRBV7-3	12	ASSLSRDTGELF
TRBJ1-1	TRBV4-3	13	ASSQETGANTEAF
-	TRBV5-4	11	ASSQQNRYEQY
TRBJ1-2	TRBV5-1	14	ASSLSAQGWVNGYT
TRBJ2-5	TRBV5-1	14	ASSLEAFILQETQY
TRBJ2-3	TRBV4-1	10	ASSHVRDTQY
TRBJ2-7	TRBV7-2	12	ASSLEASLGEQY
TRBJ2-1	TRBV4-1	13	ASSESRGRDNEQF
TRBJ2-1	TRBV6-5	12	ASSYPGQSNEQF
TRBJ2-1	TRBV18	15	ASSPPVGQGKSNEQF
TRBJ1-2	TRBV19	12	ASSDRDRGSSYT
TRBJ2-7	TRBV10-3	11	AISGGSSYEQY
TRBJ1-2	TRBV27	11	ARSRDSNYGYT
TRBJ2-6	TRBV7-9	16	ASSTPGTGGSGANVLT
TRBJ2-1	TRBV5-1	15	ASSLGTSGLRGNEQF
TRBJ1-1	TRBV5-4	13	ASSLGWGGNTEAF
TRBJ2-5	TRBV11-2	12	ASSLVGEKETQY
TRBJ2-7	TRBV11-2	15	ASSLVFGGTVPREQY
TRBJ1-2	TRBV4-3	15	ASSLRLDRAPIYGYT
TRBJ2-1	TRBV11-2	11	ASSLATYNEQF
TRBJ2-1	TRBV15	12	ATSSKLLYHEQF
TRBJ2-7	TRBV5-4	13	ASSSKSGTSYEQY
TRBJ1-2	TRBV4-3	13	ASSQGAGKNYGYT
TRBJ2-3	TRBV18	13	ASSPSGPGTDTQY
TRBJ2-7	TRBV19	15	ASREGGGAGFSYEQY
TRBJ2-7	TRBV7-8	12	ASSEDRILYEQY
TRBJ2-2	TRBV21-1	18	ASSKEVGQGPSENTGELF
TRBJ2-7	TRBV11-2	17	ASSLQVPKRGRSLYEQY
TRBJ2-7	TRBV15	11	ATSRDLGDEQY
TRBJ2-3	TRBV10-1	12	ASRLDTSTDTQY
TRBJ2-6	TRBV28	16	ASRPYGDSDSGANVLT
TRBJ2-1	TRBV19	14	ASSVEGAISYNEQF
TRBJ1-6	TRBV19	16	ASSIDLGGGSGYSPLH
TRBJ1-1	TRBV20-1	9	RGVGGREAF
TRBJ2-1	TRBV6-5	12	ASTPRGGIDEQF
TRBJ1-3	TRBV9	14	ASSVEVGGIGNTIY
TRBJ2-7	TRBV5-4	13	ASSLGTFSSYEQY
TRBJ1-2	TRBV6-1	15	ASSVRTGIKHGYGYT